One sample yielded the 29 T cell receptor beta chains listed below, sequenced in a study of T cell changes during pregnancy in multiple sclerosis. The assay was immunoSEQ multiplex PCR, and TCRdb's table has in-frame clones only and misses some. The repertoire consists of 80,000 to 95,000 clones, with roughly 96% occurring once and the leading ten covering roughly 1.1%. The input for sequencing was peripheral blood, taken in the second trimester of pregnancy. The receptors shown here come from a female donor with multiple sclerosis, enrolled in a pregnancy study.

This chain connects TRBV7-9 to TRBJ1-1, with 11 nucleotides matching TRBD1. Trimming cost V 1 base and J 11 bases; bases outside gene matches: 12. This CDR3 has 16 residues. Germline V gene lookup returns CDR1 SEHNR and CDR2 FQNEAQ (reference sequence). The CDR3 DNA follows: TGTGCCAGCAGCTTAGGTGGACAGGGGGCGCGAAGAAGTGCTTTCTTT. Its translation is CASSLGGQGARRSAFF.

The rearrangement uses TRBV7-2 and TRBJ2-5, with 8 bases aligning to TRBD2. From germline, CDR1 is SGHTA and CDR2 FQGNSA. J gave up 5 bases and V 1 base, and 6 bases lay outside the gene matches. The CDR3 is 15 amino acids. CDR3 coding DNA: TGTGCCAGCAGCTTAGATCGGACTAGCTGGGAGACCCAGTACTTC. Amino acids: CASSLDRTSWETQYF.

The chain is built from TRBV6-4 and TRBJ1-1; TRBD1 matches at 7 bases. Germline lookup yields CDR1 MRHNA and CDR2 SNTAGT. The CDR3 is made up of 14 amino acids. The V gene end was trimmed by 6 bases and the J gene end by 3 bases; junction bases not matched to a gene: 7. The CDR3 DNA reads TGTGCCAGCAGAGTACAGGGGTTGGACACTGAAGCTTTCTTT. Its protein product is CASRVQGLDTEAFF.

The chain carries TRBV5-4 and TRBJ2-2, with 7 bases identical to TRBD1. The CDR3 is made up of 15 amino acids. CDR1 and CDR2 (germline): SGHNT, YYREEE (reference sequence). The trim removed 2 bases at V and 4 bases at J, leaving 5 bases unmatched. The CDR3 DNA sequence: TGTGCCAGCAGCTTAGGGACAGACTCCACCGGGGAGCTGTTTTTT. Translation: CASSLGTDSTGELFF.

This clone was observed once. The V gene is TRBV5-5, the J gene TRBJ2-7; 7 bases fit TRBD1. Germline V gene data show CDR1 as SGHKS and CDR2 as YYEKEE (reference sequence). This CDR3 is built from 13 residues. V trimming: 3 bases; J trimming: 3 bases; junction bases outside the gene matches: 3. CDR3: CASSSGQLYEQYF. The CDR3 DNA reads as TGTGCCAGCAGCTCGGGACAGCTCTACGAGCAGTACTTC. Combining the CDR3 with reference TRBV5-5 and TRBJ2-7 gives the whole variable domain DAGVTQSPTHLIKTRGQQVTLRCSPISGHKSVSWYQQVLGQGPQFIFQYYEKEERGRGNFPDRFSARQFPNYSSELNVNALLLGDSALYLCASSSGQLYEQYFGPGTRLTVT.

The chain links TRBV7-9 to TRBJ2-1; TRBD2 might be the D (5 bases). Germline CDR1 is SEHNR and CDR2 is FQNEAQ (reference sequence). The CDR3 is made up of 13 amino acids. Trimming took 1 base from V and 7 from J, leaving 8 bases between them. CDR3 amino acids: CASSLGERNEQFF. As DNA, the CDR3 is TGTGCCAGCAGCTTAGGGGAGAGGAATGAGCAGTTCTTC.

V gene TRBV9 combines with J gene TRBJ2-1; weak D call: TRBD2 (5 bases). The V gene lost 4 bases and the J gene lost 10 bases, with 18 bases spanning the gap. The CDR3 runs 14 residues. The germline V gene has CDR1 SGDLS and CDR2 YYNGEE. The DNA for the CDR3 is TGTGCCAGCAGCCTGACTGGAGGTCGATTCGAGCAGTTCTTC. It specifies CASSLTGGRFEQFF.

The chain uses TRBV6-5 and TRBJ2-7, with D possibly TRBD1 on 5 matching bases. Germline V gene sequence: CDR1 MNHEY, CDR2 SVGAGI. This CDR3 is 12 amino acids long. The ends were cut back, 2 bases at V and 7 bases at J, with 9 bases in the middle. The CDR3 sequence: CASSYGAGEQYF. The CDR3 DNA reads TGTGCCAGCAGTTACGGGGCAGGGGAGCAGTACTTC.

The chain couples TRBV19 to TRBJ2-1; 8 bases line up with TRBD1. CDR1 and CDR2 (germline): LNHDA, SQIVND (reference sequence). The CDR3 spans 19 residues. The ends lost 5 bases at V and 1 base at J; junction bases unmatched: 16. CDR3 sequence: CASSGYLDRVGKSYNEQFF. The CDR3 nucleotides read TGTGCCAGTAGTGGGTATCTGGACAGGGTTGGGAAGTCCTACAATGAGCAGTTCTTC.

The V call is TRBV7-2, the J call TRBJ2-7; weak D call: TRBD1 (6 bases). V was pared by 2 bases and J by 4 bases, with 12 bases between. Germline V lookup: CDR1 SGHTA, CDR2 FQGNSA. The CDR3 has 14 amino acids. CDR3: CASSLSRDTYEQYF. As DNA, the CDR3 is TGTGCCAGCAGCTTATCCCGGGACACTTACGAGCAGTACTTC.

The gene calls are TRBV28 and TRBJ1-4; D possibly corresponds to TRBD1 (5 bases). The CDR3 sequence is 12 residues long. The V gene's germline CDR1 is MDHEN and CDR2 SYDVKM. V was trimmed by 6 bases and J by 8 bases, leaving 10 bases between them. In nucleotides, the CDR3 is TGTGCCAGCAGAGCTGACAGAGAAAAACTGTTTTTT. This translates into CASRADREKLFF. Drawing the rest from reference TRBV28 and TRBJ1-4, the complete variable domain is DVKVTQSSRYLVKRTGEKVFLECVQDMDHENMFWYRQDPGLGLRLIYFSYDVKMKEKGDIPEGYSVSREKKERFSLILESASTNQTSMYLCASRADREKLFFGSGTQLSVL.

V is TRBV2 and J is TRBJ2-7, with 7 bases that match TRBD1. The CDR3 has 14 amino acids. The V and J ends lost 6 bases and 5 bases, in that order; junction bases with no gene match: 10. Germline V lookup: CDR1 SNHLY, CDR2 FYNNEI. CDR3 amino acids: CASRREQGSHEQYF. The CDR3, as DNA: TGTGCCAGCAGGCGAGAACAGGGGAGCCACGAGCAGTACTTC.

This clone has only one observation. The chain carries TRBV9 and TRBJ2-5; 10 nucleotides match TRBD2. Germline V gives CDR1 SGDLS, CDR2 YYNGEE. The CDR3 is made up of 17 amino acids. The junction had 11 bases not matched to a gene; V was cut back by 2 bases and J by 4 bases. The CDR3 is CASSVRTSGIGGETQYF. As DNA, the CDR3 is TGTGCCAGCAGCGTTAGAACTAGCGGGATCGGGGGAGAGACCCAGTACTTC. Drawing the rest from reference TRBV9 and TRBJ2-5, the complete variable domain is DSGVTQTPKHLITATGQRVTLRCSPRSGDLSVYWYQQSLDQGLQFLIQYYNGEERAKGNILERFSAQQFPDLHSELNLSSLELGDSALYFCASSVRTSGIGGETQYFGPGTRLLVL.

The CDR3 DNA reads as TGCGCCAGCCCGAAGGGGGCCAAAAACATTCAGTACTTC. As protein: CASPKGAKNIQYF. The V gene is TRBV5-1, the J gene TRBJ2-4, with a weak D call TRBD1 (5 bases). V dropped 7 bases and J dropped 1 base, with 9 bases sitting between them. There are 13 residues in the CDR3. Germline-derived CDR1 and CDR2 are SGHRS and YFSETQ. The whole variable domain, remainder taken from reference TRBV5-1 and TRBJ2-4, is KAGVTQTPRYLIKTRGQQVTLSCSPISGHRSVSWYQQTPGQGLQFLFEYFSETQRNKGNFPGRFSGRQFSNSRSEMNVSTLELGDSALYLCASPKGAKNIQYFGAGTRLSVL.

The chain employs TRBV2 and TRBJ1-2, with 8 bases identical to TRBD1. CDR3 length equals 12 residues. Trimming at V came to 2 bases and at J to 8 bases, leaving 1 base not matched to a gene. The germline V gene encodes CDR1 SNHLY and CDR2 FYNNEI. CDR3: CASSEPGGGYTF. The CDR3 DNA follows: TGTGCCAGCAGTGAACCAGGGGGCGGCTACACCTTC.

The chain employs TRBV2 and TRBJ2-7; 13 bases fit TRBD2. Germline CDR1 and CDR2: SNHLY and FYNNEI. This CDR3 has 17 amino acids. The V and J ends lost 3 bases and 7 bases, in that order; junction bases with no gene match: 12. The CDR3 reads CASSDPILAGGPREQYF. In DNA form, the CDR3 reads TGTGCCAGCAGTGACCCGATACTAGCGGGAGGGCCACGGGAGCAGTACTTC.

CDR3 sequence (DNA): TGTGCCGGCCAAACAGCTCCCGGGGAGCTGTTTTTT. Translating gives CAGQTAPGELFF. The rearrangement links TRBV28 to TRBJ2-2, with unresolved D. The CDR3 runs to 12 residues. V lost 11 bases to trimming and J lost 6 bases, with 13 bases between them. The germline V gene encodes CDR1 MDHEN and CDR2 SYDVKM.

This clone appeared a single time. The genes are TRBV19 and TRBJ1-1; no definite D call. The CDR3 length is 14 residues. Germline-derived CDR1 and CDR2 are LNHDA and SQIVND (reference sequence). Trimming removed 5 bases at V and 6 bases at J, with 16 bases between. The CDR3 nucleotides are TGTGCCAGTAGTGACAAAGGGAGGGTCGCTGAAGCTTTCTTT. Translating it yields CASSDKGRVAEAFF.

This chain links TRBV29-1 with TRBJ2-3; D might be TRBD1 (6 bases). The CDR3 length is 13 residues. Germline loops: CDR1 SQVTM, CDR2 ANQGSEA. V lost 5 bases and J 3 bases, leaving 12 bases between the germline ends. The CDR3 bases are TGCAGCGTTCAGGGGATAGGGACAGATACGCAGTATTTT. Its translation is CSVQGIGTDTQYF.

The genes are TRBV2 and TRBJ1-2; D is undetermined. V was shortened by 6 bases and J by 7 bases, with 12 bases between the two germline ends. The CDR3 covers 12 residues. CDR1 and CDR2 from the germline V gene are SNHLY and FYNNEI. In nucleotides, the CDR3 is TGTGCCAGCAGAGCCGGGGTAGGTGGCTACACCTTC. Translation gives CASRAGVGGYTF.

The rearrangement links TRBV7-8 to TRBJ2-1; 11 nucleotides agree with TRBD2. From germline, CDR1 is SGHVS and CDR2 FQNEAQ. V gave up 8 bases and J gave up 9 bases; unmatched junction bases: 18. The CDR3 has 17 amino acids. The CDR3 DNA follows: TGTGCCAGCTTCCCAATATCGGGGCTAGCGGGAGGATTTGAGCAGTTCTTC. This encodes CASFPISGLAGGFEQFF.

The chain is built from TRBV7-2 and TRBJ2-1; 10 bases line up with TRBD2. The length of the CDR3 is 17 residues. Germline V gives CDR1 SGHTA, CDR2 FQGNSA. The V gene end was trimmed by 5 bases and the J gene end by 6 bases; junction bases not matched to a gene: 13. The CDR3 region is CASSRRGVSGRVNEQFF. DNA of the CDR3: TGTGCCAGCAGCCGTCGAGGTGTAAGCGGGAGGGTCAATGAGCAGTTCTTC.

The rearrangement links TRBV5-1 to TRBJ2-7; 7 nucleotides line up with TRBD1. The CDR3 is 15 residues long. CDR1 and CDR2 from the germline V gene are SGHRS and YFSETQ. V lost 6 bases, J lost 1 base, and 10 bases stayed unmatched. As DNA, the CDR3 is TGCGCCAGCACCTATGGGACAGAAAATTCCTACGAGCAGTACTTC. The encoded protein is CASTYGTENSYEQYF. The complete variable domain, with remaining parts taken from reference TRBV5-1 and TRBJ2-7, reads KAGVTQTPRYLIKTRGQQVTLSCSPISGHRSVSWYQQTPGQGLQFLFEYFSETQRNKGNFPGRFSGRQFSNSRSEMNVSTLELGDSALYLCASTYGTENSYEQYFGPGTRLTVT.

V gene TRBV29-1 combines with J gene TRBJ1-3; 9 nucleotides agree with TRBD1. Germline V gene data show CDR1 as SQVTM and CDR2 as ANQGSEA. V was pared by 3 bases and J by 2 bases, with 2 bases of the junction left unmatched. This CDR3 has 14 amino acids. CDR3 region: CSVDGTGTGNTIYF. CDR3 nucleotides: TGCAGCGTTGACGGGACAGGGACTGGAAACACCATATATTTT.

V is TRBV5-4 and J is TRBJ2-1; no reliable D call. V lost 1 base and J lost 4, with 9 bases in between. Germline V lookup: CDR1 SGHNT, CDR2 YYREEE (reference sequence). There are 14 residues in the CDR3. The CDR3 region is CASSLWRSYNEQFF. The CDR3 coding sequence is TGTGCCAGCAGCTTGTGGCGGAGTTACAATGAGCAGTTCTTC.

The table lists this clone with a count of one. The chain links TRBV10-3 to TRBJ2-7; 7 bases agree with TRBD2. The CDR3 covers 15 residues. V shed 0 bases and J 6 bases; nucleotides not matched to a gene: 8. Germline CDR1 ENHRY, CDR2 SYGVKD. The CDR3 bases are TGTGCCATCAGTGAGTCGGAGGGATGGGGGGGCGAGCAGTACTTC. Its protein is CAISESEGWGGEQYF.

The chain employs TRBV5-1 and TRBJ1-2, with TRBD1 matching over 7 bases. Germline-derived CDR1 and CDR2 are SGHRS and YFSETQ. The CDR3 is 17 amino acids. The ends lost 0 bases at V and 2 bases at J; junction bases unmatched: 10. The CDR3 DNA reads TGCGCCAGCAGCTTGGACGCTTTCGACAGGGTAAACTATGGCTACACCTTC. Its translation: CASSLDAFDRVNYGYTF.

The chain couples TRBV19 to TRBJ2-7; TRBD1 is a possible D gene (5 bases). The germline V gene has CDR1 LNHDA and CDR2 SQIVND (reference sequence). Trimming removed 6 bases from V and 3 bases from J, with 15 bases in between. CDR3 length equals 14 residues. The CDR3 sequence is CASSKQEGYYEQYF. DNA of the CDR3: TGTGCCAGTAGCAAACAGGAAGGCTACTACGAGCAGTACTTC.

The chain recombines TRBV10-3 with TRBJ2-7, with TRBD1 matching 12 bases. CDR1 and CDR2 (germline): ENHRY, SYGVKD. The CDR3 runs 15 residues. Trimming at V came to 2 bases and at J to 4 bases, leaving 3 bases not matched to a gene. CDR3 in DNA: TGTGCCATCAGTGAGAGGGACAGGGGGCGGTACGAGCAGTACTTC. This translates into CAISERDRGRYEQYF.